The clone carrying this TCR beta chain was counted ten times or more. The antigen remains unidentified. The CDR3 is cut off 3 residues early in the read; its end comes from the germline J gene. This entry comes from a study of T cell clonality in common variable immunodeficiency. Study-level points and caveats: CVID subjects shared fewer TCRbeta clones than healthy controls did.

CVID and control samples used equivalent genomic DNA input. The data were produced by immunoSEQ multiplex PCR, yet TCRdb's version contains in-frame clones alone and is incomplete. The sample yields fewer than 70,000 clones, without any singletons. Trimming removed 6 bases from V and 3 bases from J, with 10 bases in between. This CDR3 contains 13 residues. Germline V lookup: CDR1 SNHLY, CDR2 FYNNEI. Sequenced input: peripheral blood mononuclear cells. The clonotype was recovered from a person between 18 and 70 years old in good health. J is TRBJ2-3 and V is TRBV2, with unresolved D. The CDR3 region is CASRAPGTDTQYF. The covered CDR3 bases are TGTGCCAGCAGGGCCCCAGGAACAGATACG.